A selection of T cell receptor beta chains follows, all from one sample in a study of cytomegalovirus exposure and HLA in healthy donors. Only in-frame clones appear in the TCRdb table, and some are missing; sequencing was by immunoSEQ multiplex PCR. This table holds almost 65,000 clones, around 89% found once. The sequencing sample was made of PBMCs. The receptors here all came from a woman in her late teens or twenties in good health and CMV-seronegative. CDR3s include the opening cysteine and the closing phenylalanine or tryptophan. The D gene is left open where the match is weak. Size is stated for part of the rows, as once, few or many counts, or as a class when the clone is expanded.

D,J,V,size,DNA,CDR3
TRBD2,TRBJ2-7,TRBV18,few,TGTGCCAGCTCACCAGACCTAGCGGCCCACTCCTACGAGCAGTACTTC,CASSPDLAAHSYEQYF
.,TRBJ1-2,TRBV10-3,.,TGTGCCATCAGAGCGGACGGGCCTACCTATGGCTACACCTTC,CAIRADGPTYGYTF
TRBD2,TRBJ2-3,TRBV5-1,.,TGCGCCAGCAGCTTGCCCGGGACTAGCGGGAGGACAGATACGCAGTATTTT,CASSLPGTSGRTDTQYF
TRBD2,TRBJ2-2,TRBV18,.,TGTGCCAGCTCAAAGTCTAGCGGGAACACCGGGGAGCTGTTTTTT,CASSKSSGNTGELFF
TRBD1,TRBJ2-7,TRBV7-6,.,TGTGCCAGCAGCTCGGGACAGCGAGATCCTACGATTGGCGTGCAGTACTTC,CASSSGQRDPTIGVQYF
TRBD1,TRBJ2-2,TRBV4-3,few,TGCGCCAGCAGCCAGAACCGGGACAGGGGGATGTTTTTT,CASSQNRDRGMFF
TRBD1,TRBJ2-3,TRBV5-1,.,TGCGCCAGCAGCGAGACAGGGACCACAGATACGCAGTATTTT,CASSETGTTDTQYF
.,TRBJ2-7,TRBV4-2,.,TGTGCCAGCAGCCAAGGAGGTTCCAGCGGCGAGCAGTACTTC,CASSQGGSSGEQYF
.,TRBJ2-5,TRBV21-1,.,TGTGCCAGCAGCAAACGGAGGGATAGGGAGACCCAGTACTTC,CASSKRRDRETQYF
.,TRBJ2-5,TRBV6-1,.,TGTGCCAGCACCGACGGGCGGGGCCTCCAAGAGACCCAGTACTTC,CASTDGRGLQETQYF
.,TRBJ2-2,TRBV7-3,.,TGTGCCAGCAGCCGCGACAGGTGGACCGGGGAGCTGTTTTTT,CASSRDRWTGELFF
TRBD2,TRBJ2-7,TRBV7-6,.,TGTGCCAGCAGCTTAGCGTGGGAGGGCGTTTACTTC,CASSLAWEGVYF
.,TRBJ2-2,TRBV2,.,TGTGCCGGAGGACGGGGAACCGGGGAGCTGTTTTTT,CAGGRGTGELFF
.,TRBJ1-2,TRBV2,.,TGTGCCAGCAGTGGAGGTGAAGGGGAGGTCTATGGCTACACCTTC,CASSGGEGEVYGYTF
.,TRBJ1-2,TRBV9,.,TGTGCCAGCAACCAGGGGACCCATGGCTACACCTTC,CASNQGTHGYTF
TRBD1,TRBJ2-3,TRBV5-1,.,TGCGCCAGCAGCCAGGGGGTTGGGGTAAGAACAGATACGCAGTATTTT,CASSQGVGVRTDTQYF
.,TRBJ2-3,TRBV5-6,.,TGTGCCAGCAGCGTGCGGACGTCCCAGGGGGGTCGGCAGTATTTT,CASSVRTSQGGRQYF
.,TRBJ2-2,TRBV7-8,once,TGTGCCAGCAGCTTAATGTGGAGCGGTAGCACCGGGGAGCTGTTTTTT,CASSLMWSGSTGELFF
TRBD2,TRBJ2-1,TRBV25-1,.,TGTGCCAGCAGACCTAGCGGGAAGGACAATGAGCAGTTCTTC,CASRPSGKDNEQFF
TRBD2,TRBJ2-2,TRBV28,.,TGTGCCAGCACTCCTCAGGGCGGGAGTCGCACCGGGGAGCTGTTTTTT,CASTPQGGSRTGELFF
TRBD1,TRBJ2-7,TRBV6-1,.,TGTGCCAGCAGTGAAGCCGGGACAGGGGGCTACGAGCAGTACTTC,CASSEAGTGGYEQYF
.,TRBJ2-3,TRBV18,.,TGTGCCAGCTCACCAAACAGGGATCACACAGATACGCAGTATTTT,CASSPNRDHTDTQYF
.,TRBJ1-4,TRBV18,.,TGTGCCAGCTCACCCAGCGGCAGGAATGAAAAACTGTTTTTT,CASSPSGRNEKLFF
TRBD1,TRBJ1-2,TRBV29-1,.,TGCAGCGTCAGTCCTCGGACAGGCTATGGCTACACCTTC,CSVSPRTGYGYTF
.,TRBJ2-4,TRBV18,.,TGTGCCAGCTCCCCCCGGACATCAGTTCAGTACTTC,CASSPRTSVQYF
TRBD2,TRBJ2-7,TRBV5-1,.,TGCGCCAGCAGCTTGTCGGTAGCGGGGAGCTCCTACGAGCAGTACTTC,CASSLSVAGSSYEQYF
TRBD2,TRBJ2-3,TRBV7-2,.,TGTGCCAGCAGCTTAGTAAGCGGGGGCACAGATACGCAGTATTTT,CASSLVSGGTDTQYF
.,TRBJ1-1,TRBV19,few,TGTGCCAGTAGTACCCGTGGCAGGGCGGCCCAATCGTCTGAAGCTTTCTTT,CASSTRGRAAQSSEAFF
.,TRBJ2-5,TRBV27,.,TGTGCCAGCAGTCCTCTGGGGGGAAGGGAGACCCAGTACTTC,CASSPLGGRETQYF
TRBD2,TRBJ2-3,TRBV9,.,TGTGCCAGCAAGGCGGGAGGTGAAGATACGCAGTATTTT,CASKAGGEDTQYF
TRBD1,TRBJ1-4,TRBV9,.,TGTGCCAGCAGCGCCCGGACAGGGCGGAATGAAAAACTGTTTTTT,CASSARTGRNEKLFF
TRBD1,TRBJ1-2,TRBV30,.,TGTGCCTGGAGTGTACATCAGGGGGCGGGCTACACCTTC,CAWSVHQGAGYTF
TRBD2,TRBJ2-3,TRBV25-1,.,TGTGCCAGCAGTGAAAGGGGTAAAGGCGGGAGAGGAGATACGCAGTATTTT,CASSERGKGGRGDTQYF
.,TRBJ1-5,TRBV5-8,.,TGTGCCAGCAGCTTGCGTCAGGGTTTGGGCAATCAGCCCCAGCATTTT,CASSLRQGLGNQPQHF
.,TRBJ2-7,TRBV10-3,.,TGTGCCATCAGTACCGGGACAAGGGCCTACGAGCAGTACTTC,CAISTGTRAYEQYF
.,TRBJ2-7,TRBV13,few,TGTGCCAGCAGCTTCGCGAGCGCCACCTACGAGCAGTACTTC,CASSFASATYEQYF
TRBD1,TRBJ1-3,TRBV7-9,.,TGTGCCAGCAGCTTAGAGGGCCCAGGGGGTAGTTCTGGAAACACCATATATTTT,CASSLEGPGGSSGNTIYF
.,TRBJ2-2,TRBV27,.,TGTGCCACCTTACGCCACTCGAACACCGGGGAGCTGTTTTTT,CATLRHSNTGELFF
TRBD2,TRBJ2-7,TRBV27,.,TGTGCCAGCAGTCCCTCGGGGGGATACGAGCAGTACTTC,CASSPSGGYEQYF
.,TRBJ1-1,TRBV5-5,.,TGTGCCAGCAGCCAGATAGGGGGAGGGACTGAAGCTTTCTTT,CASSQIGGGTEAFF
.,TRBJ1-1,TRBV5-6,.,TGTGCCAGCAGCCTCGACACAGGGAGCGGCACTGAAGCTTTCTTT,CASSLDTGSGTEAFF
TRBD1,TRBJ1-3,TRBV6-6,.,TGTGCCAGCAGAGGGACAGGGATCTCTGGAAACACCATATATTTT,CASRGTGISGNTIYF
.,TRBJ1-1,TRBV4-1,.,TGCGCCAGCAGCCACAACCCCACAGGAGGGGCCACTGAAGCTTTCTTT,CASSHNPTGGATEAFF
TRBD2,TRBJ2-3,TRBV2,.,TGTGCCAGCGGACTAGCGGGAGATACGCAGTATTTT,CASGLAGDTQYF
TRBD2,TRBJ2-3,TRBV7-2,.,TGTGCCAGCAGTCCTAGCGGGTTCACAGATACGCAGTATTTT,CASSPSGFTDTQYF
.,TRBJ2-7,TRBV27,medium-sized,TGTGCCAGCAGTCCTGAAACTAGTCTTTACGAGCAGTACTTC,CASSPETSLYEQYF
TRBD2,TRBJ2-5,TRBV2,.,TGTGCCAGCAGTCGGGAGGCGGGGAGAGGGACGTGGGAGACCCAGTACTTC,CASSREAGRGTWETQYF
.,TRBJ2-2,TRBV6-7,.,TGTGCCAGCAGCCTAATAGGTGGAGGGGCGGTCCGCACCGGGGAGCTGTTTTTT,CASSLIGGGAVRTGELFF
TRBD2,TRBJ2-1,TRBV5-1,once,TGCGCCAGCAGCTCTAGCGGGGAGTCCTACAATGAGCAGTTCTTC,CASSSSGESYNEQFF
TRBD2,TRBJ2-2,TRBV7-2,.,TGTGCCAGCAGCAAAAAGATAGCGGGGGGGACCCCGAACACCGGGGAGCTGTTTTTT,CASSKKIAGGTPNTGELFF
TRBD1,TRBJ1-3,TRBV5-1,few,TGCGCCAGCAGCTTGGAGGGGGCGTTCGGAAACACCATATATTTT,CASSLEGAFGNTIYF